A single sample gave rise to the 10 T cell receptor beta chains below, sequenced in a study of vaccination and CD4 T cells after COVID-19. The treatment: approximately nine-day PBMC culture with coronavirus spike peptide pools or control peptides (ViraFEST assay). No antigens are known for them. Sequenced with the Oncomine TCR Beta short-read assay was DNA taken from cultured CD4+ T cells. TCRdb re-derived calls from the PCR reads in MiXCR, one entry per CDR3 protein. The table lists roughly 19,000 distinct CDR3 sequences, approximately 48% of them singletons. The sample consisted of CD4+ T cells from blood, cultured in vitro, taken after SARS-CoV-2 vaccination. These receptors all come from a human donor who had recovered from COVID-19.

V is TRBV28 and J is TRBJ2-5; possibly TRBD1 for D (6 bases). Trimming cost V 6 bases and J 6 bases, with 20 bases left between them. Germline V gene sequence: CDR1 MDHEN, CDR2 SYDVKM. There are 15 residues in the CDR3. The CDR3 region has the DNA TGTGCCAGCAGCTTAGACGGGACACAGGTGAAGACCCAGTACTTC. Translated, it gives CASSLDGTQVKTQYF.

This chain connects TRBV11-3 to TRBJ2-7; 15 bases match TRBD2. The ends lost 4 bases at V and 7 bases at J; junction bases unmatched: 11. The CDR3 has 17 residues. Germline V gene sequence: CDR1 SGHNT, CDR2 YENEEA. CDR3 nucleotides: TGTGCCAGCAGCTCGGGACTAGCGGGGGGACTTACGCTGGAGCAGTACTTC. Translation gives CASSSGLAGGLTLEQYF.

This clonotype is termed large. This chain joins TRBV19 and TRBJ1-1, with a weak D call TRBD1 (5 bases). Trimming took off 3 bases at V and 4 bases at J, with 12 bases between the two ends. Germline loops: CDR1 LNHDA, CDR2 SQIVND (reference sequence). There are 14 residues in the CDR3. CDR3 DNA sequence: TGTGCCAGTAGTATTTCAGGGTCGGTCACTGAAGCTTTCTTT. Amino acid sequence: CASSISGSVTEAFF.

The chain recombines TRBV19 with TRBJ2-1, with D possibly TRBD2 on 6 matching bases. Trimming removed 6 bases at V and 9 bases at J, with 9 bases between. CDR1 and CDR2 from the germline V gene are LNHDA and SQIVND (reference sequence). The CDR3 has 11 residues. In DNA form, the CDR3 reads TGTGCCAGTAGAATGGGGGGTGAGCAGTTCTTC. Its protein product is CASRMGGEQFF.

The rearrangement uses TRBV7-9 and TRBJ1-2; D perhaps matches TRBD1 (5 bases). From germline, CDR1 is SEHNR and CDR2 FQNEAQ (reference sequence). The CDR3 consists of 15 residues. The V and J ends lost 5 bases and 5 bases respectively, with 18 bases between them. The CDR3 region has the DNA TGTGCCAGCAGCCAAGATTGGACGGGGGTTTATGGCTACACCTTC. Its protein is CASSQDWTGVYGYTF. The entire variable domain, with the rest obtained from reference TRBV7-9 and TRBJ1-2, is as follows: DTGVSQNPRHKITKRGQNVTFRCDPISEHNRLYWYRQTLGQGPEFLTYFQNEAQLEKSRLLSDRFSAERPKGSFSTLEIQRTEQGDSAMYLCASSQDWTGVYGYTFGSGTRLTVV.

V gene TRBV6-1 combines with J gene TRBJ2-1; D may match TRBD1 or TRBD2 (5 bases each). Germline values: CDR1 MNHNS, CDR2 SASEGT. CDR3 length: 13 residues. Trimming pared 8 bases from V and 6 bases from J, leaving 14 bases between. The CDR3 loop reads CASSRGDGNEQFF. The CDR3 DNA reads TGTGCCAGCTCCAGAGGGGATGGCAATGAGCAGTTCTTC.

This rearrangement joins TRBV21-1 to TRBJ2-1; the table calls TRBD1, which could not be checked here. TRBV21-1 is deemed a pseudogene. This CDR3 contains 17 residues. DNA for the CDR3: TGTGCCAGCAGCAAAGGTTTTGGACAGGGCTACTACAATGAGCAGTTCTTC. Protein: CASSKGFGQGYYNEQFF.

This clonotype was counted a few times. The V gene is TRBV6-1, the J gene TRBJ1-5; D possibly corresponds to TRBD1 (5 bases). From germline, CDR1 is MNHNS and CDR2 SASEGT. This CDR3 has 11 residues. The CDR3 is CGGGVGQPQHF. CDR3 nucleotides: TGTGGTGGGGGAGTGGGCCAGCCCCAGCATTTT.

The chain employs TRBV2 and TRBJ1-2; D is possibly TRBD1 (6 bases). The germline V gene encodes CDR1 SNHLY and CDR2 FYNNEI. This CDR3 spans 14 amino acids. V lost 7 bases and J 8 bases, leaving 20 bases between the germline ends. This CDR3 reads CASTNGQNRRGYTF. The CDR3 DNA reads TGTGCCAGCACAAACGGACAGAATAGACGAGGCTACACCTTC.

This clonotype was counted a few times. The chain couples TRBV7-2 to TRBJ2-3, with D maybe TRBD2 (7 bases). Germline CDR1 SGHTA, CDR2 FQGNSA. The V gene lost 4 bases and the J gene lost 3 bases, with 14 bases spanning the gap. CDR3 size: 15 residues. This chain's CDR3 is CASSYGGRETDTQYF. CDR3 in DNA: TGTGCCAGCAGCTACGGGGGGCGGGAGACAGATACGCAGTATTTT.